The clone carrying this T cell receptor beta chain was detected only once. The multiple sclerosis controls were treatment-naive patients, and their relapsing-remitting disease was stable or active. The sample originates from a study of CD8 T cells in Susac syndrome. From germline, CDR1 is SQVTM and CDR2 ANQGSEA. Between the trimmed V and J ends, which lost 8 bases and 1 base, there was a span of 11 bases. The CDR3 consists of 12 residues. Random-hexamer reverse transcription was applied to roughly 0.5 to 1 ug RNA. MiXCR was run by TCRdb on the immunoSEQ multiplex PCR reads, yielding one entry per CDR3 protein. The sample gives about 210,000 distinct CDR3 sequences, approximately 95% of which show up once; around 0.082% is in the top ten.

The chain has TRBV29-1 and TRBJ2-5; the D is unclear. This clonotype originated in a human donor with multiple sclerosis. Material: CD4+ T cells from PBMCs. For the CDR3, the DNA is TGCAGCTCAACTCTGGCCCAAGAGACCCAGTACTTC. Protein product: CSSTLAQETQYF.